Listed below are T cell receptor beta chains from one sample, sequenced in a study of regulatory T cells in long-lasting Graves disease. TCRdb re-derived calls from the multiplex PCR reads in MiXCR, one entry per CDR3 protein. Here the sample spans 450,000 to 600,000 distinct CDR3 sequences, 15% to 20% being singletons. These same data were also listed under a study on T cells in Graves' hyperthyroidism and ophthalmopathy.

This specimen consisted of peripheral blood mononuclear cells (PBMCs), obtained at new diagnosis, from a patient treated with antithyroid drugs. These receptors originate from a man aged 40-55 years with Graves disease. CDR3s include the opening cysteine and the closing phenylalanine or tryptophan. The D gene is left open where the match is weak. Clone size is shown for a subset of rows, as once, few, many or a class of expanded clone.

cdr3_nt: TGTGCCAGCAGCTTACCACTAGCGGGATTTGAGCAGTTCTTC
cdr3_aa: CASSLPLAGFEQFF
clone_size: few
d_call: TRBD2
v_call: TRBV7-9
j_call: TRBJ2-1

cdr3_nt: TGTGCCAGCACCACATGGACTAAGAATTCACCCCTCCACTTT
cdr3_aa: CASTTWTKNSPLHF
clone_size: many
d_call: -
v_call: TRBV28
j_call: TRBJ1-6

cdr3_nt: TGTGCCAGCAGTTTCCGGGGAGATTCACTCTACGAGCAGTACTTC
cdr3_aa: CASSFRGDSLYEQYF
clone_size: many
d_call: -
v_call: TRBV12-3/TRBV12-4
j_call: TRBJ2-7

cdr3_nt: TGTGCCAGCAGCTTAAATTTAGCGGGAAGGGGCGAGCAGTACTTC
cdr3_aa: CASSLNLAGRGEQYF
clone_size: few
d_call: TRBD2
v_call: TRBV7-3
j_call: TRBJ2-7

cdr3_nt: TGTGCCAGCGCGAGTGGTAATCTAAATGAGCAGTTCTTC
cdr3_aa: CASASGNLNEQFF
clone_size: -
d_call: -
v_call: TRBV19
j_call: TRBJ2-1

cdr3_nt: TGTGCCAGCAGTTTTGGGTTAAATCAGCCCCAGCATTTT
cdr3_aa: CASSFGLNQPQHF
clone_size: many
d_call: -
v_call: TRBV12-3/TRBV12-4
j_call: TRBJ1-5

cdr3_nt: TGTGCCAGCAGTTACTCAGGACTAGCGCTAGGAGAGACCCAGTACTTC
cdr3_aa: CASSYSGLALGETQYF
clone_size: many
d_call: TRBD2
v_call: TRBV6-5
j_call: TRBJ2-5

cdr3_nt: TGTGCCAGCAGCTTAGTATTGGCAGCCTGGTACGAGCAGTACTTC
cdr3_aa: CASSLVLAAWYEQYF
clone_size: many
d_call: -
v_call: TRBV11-2
j_call: TRBJ2-7

cdr3_nt: TGTGCCAGCAGTGAACAAACCGGGACTTGGTACCAAGAGACCCAGTACTTC
cdr3_aa: CASSEQTGTWYQETQYF
clone_size: many
d_call: -
v_call: TRBV2
j_call: TRBJ2-5

cdr3_nt: TGTGCCAGCAGCCCGTGGGATAGCGGGAGTGAGACCCAGTACTTC
cdr3_aa: CASSPWDSGSETQYF
clone_size: many
d_call: TRBD2
v_call: TRBV7-2
j_call: TRBJ2-5

cdr3_nt: TGTGCCAGCAGTCCAAACGTATACGAGCAGTACTTC
cdr3_aa: CASSPNVYEQYF
clone_size: -
d_call: -
v_call: TRBV28
j_call: TRBJ2-7

cdr3_nt: TGTGCCAGCAGCCCCCGGGGGCTAGCGGGGGCAGATACGCAGTATTTT
cdr3_aa: CASSPRGLAGADTQYF
clone_size: many
d_call: TRBD2
v_call: TRBV5-1
j_call: TRBJ2-3

cdr3_nt: TGTGCCAGCACTAAGACAGGCGGTGTTCAGCCCCAGCATTTT
cdr3_aa: CASTKTGGVQPQHF
clone_size: many
d_call: -
v_call: TRBV2
j_call: TRBJ1-5

cdr3_nt: TGTGCCAGCAGTTACTCGATTCTTCCAGGGGGCCTCCGGGATACGCAGTATTTT
cdr3_aa: CASSYSILPGGLRDTQYF
clone_size: -
d_call: TRBD1
v_call: TRBV6-5
j_call: TRBJ2-3

cdr3_nt: TGTGCCAGCAGCTTAAGTCCCGGGACAGGGGGCAATGAGCAGTTCTTC
cdr3_aa: CASSLSPGTGGNEQFF
clone_size: many
d_call: TRBD1
v_call: TRBV11-2
j_call: TRBJ2-1

cdr3_nt: TGTGCCAGCAGTATTATCAGGCAGTCTATCCAAGAGACCCAGTACTTC
cdr3_aa: CASSIIRQSIQETQYF
clone_size: many
d_call: -
v_call: TRBV28
j_call: TRBJ2-5

cdr3_nt: TGCAGTGCTAGGGGGGCGGGCAATGAAAAACTGTTTTTT
cdr3_aa: CSARGAGNEKLFF
clone_size: many
d_call: -
v_call: TRBV20-1
j_call: TRBJ1-4

cdr3_nt: TGCGCCAGCAGGTTGCTAGCGGGAGTCACAGATACGCAGTATTTT
cdr3_aa: CASRLLAGVTDTQYF
clone_size: -
d_call: TRBD2
v_call: TRBV5-1
j_call: TRBJ2-3

cdr3_nt: TGCGCCAGCAGCTTGGGGCCCTTCCAAGAGACCCAGTACTTC
cdr3_aa: CASSLGPFQETQYF
clone_size: few
d_call: -
v_call: TRBV5-1
j_call: TRBJ2-5

cdr3_nt: TGTGCCAGCTCACCGGCCGCCGGGACGCTCCAAAACACCATATATTTT
cdr3_aa: CASSPAAGTLQNTIYF
clone_size: -
d_call: -
v_call: TRBV18
j_call: TRBJ1-3